Listed below are T cell receptor beta chains from one sample, sequenced in a study of blood T cell repertoires in COVID-19. Generated by immunoSEQ multiplex PCR, the TCRdb table keeps only in-frame clones and is missing some. The table lists some 44,000 clones, roughly 87% of them singletons. The source material was peripheral blood. Receptors were obtained from a man in his 60s with active COVID-19. CDR3s include the opening cysteine and the closing phenylalanine or tryptophan. D genes are given only for firm matches. Size is stated for part of the rows, as once, few or many counts, or as a class when the clone is expanded.

D	J	size	V	DNA	CDR3
TRBD1	TRBJ2-6	-	TRBV19	TGTGCCAGCACGAACCGGGACAGGGGCTCTGGGGCCAACGTCCTGACTTTC	CASTNRDRGSGANVLTF
TRBD2	TRBJ2-1	few	TRBV11-3	TGTGCCAGCAGCCCGGGGACTACCTCTGGGGAGCAGTTCTTC	CASSPGTTSGEQFF
TRBD2	TRBJ2-3	-	TRBV20-1	TGCAGTGCTAGTCGCAGCGGGAGACCAGATACGCAGTATTTT	CSASRSGRPDTQYF
-	TRBJ2-5	few	TRBV2	TGTGCCAGCAGTGTTGTGGGGGGAGAGACCCAGTACTTC	CASSVVGGETQYF
-	TRBJ1-1	once	TRBV6-1	TGTGCCAGCAGTGAAATAGCCCCTAAGAACACTGAAGCTTTCTTT	CASSEIAPKNTEAFF
TRBD1	TRBJ2-2	-	TRBV7-3	TGTGCCAGCAGCCCCCAAGACAGGGGGCTGGGCGGGGAGCTGTTTTTT	CASSPQDRGLGGELFF
-	TRBJ2-7	-	TRBV21-1	TGTGCCAGCAGCAAAGATCCTAGCGGGAGGGCCTACGAGCAGTACTTC	CASSKDPSGRAYEQYF
TRBD1	TRBJ1-6	-	TRBV5-1	TGCGCCAGCAGCTGGGGGACAGGGAGGGCTGTTAATTCACCCCTCCACTTT	CASSWGTGRAVNSPLHF
TRBD1	TRBJ1-5	-	TRBV6-5	TGTGCCAGCAGACCAGACGGGACAGGGCTTCAGCCCCAGCATTTT	CASRPDGTGLQPQHF
TRBD1	TRBJ1-1	-	TRBV18	TGTGCCAGCTCACTTGGGACAGGGAACACTGAAGCTTTCTTT	CASSLGTGNTEAFF
-	TRBJ2-1	-	TRBV12-3/TRBV12-4	TGTGCCAGCACCTTCGGCTCCTACAATGAGCAGTTCTTC	CASTFGSYNEQFF
TRBD1	TRBJ2-1	-	TRBV5-6	TGTGCCAGCAGTTCCTACGGGCAGGGGGCTTGGAAAAATGAGCAGTTCTTC	CASSSYGQGAWKNEQFF
-	TRBJ2-7	-	TRBV10-3	TGTGCCATCAGGAATCCGGGACAAACGACCTACGAGCAGTACTTC	CAIRNPGQTTYEQYF
TRBD1	TRBJ1-3	-	TRBV6-2/TRBV6-3	TGTGCCAGCAGCCCGAGACAGGGAACTGGAAACACCATATATTTT	CASSPRQGTGNTIYF
TRBD2	TRBJ2-1	-	TRBV19	TGTGCCAGTAGCAAAACTAGCGGGGGTACCTACAATGAGCAGTTCTTC	CASSKTSGGTYNEQFF
TRBD2	TRBJ2-5	-	TRBV18	TGTGCCAGCTCCCCCCGGACTAGCAGGGGAGAGACCCAGTACTTC	CASSPRTSRGETQYF
-	TRBJ2-2	-	TRBV28	TGTGCCAGCAGTTTATTATCAGGGGAAACCGGGGAGCTGTTTTTT	CASSLLSGETGELFF
TRBD1	TRBJ1-1	-	TRBV7-9	TGTGCCAGCAGCTTATTGCGGGACAGGGGGACTGAAGCTTTCTTT	CASSLLRDRGTEAFF
-	TRBJ2-5	-	TRBV7-9	TGTGCCAGCAGCCCGACAGGCTTTGGGACCCAGTACTTC	CASSPTGFGTQYF
TRBD2	TRBJ2-1	few	TRBV7-9	TGTGCCAGCAGCTTAATGACTAGCGGGACGAATGAGCAGTTCTTC	CASSLMTSGTNEQFF
TRBD1	TRBJ1-1	-	TRBV5-4	TGTGCCAGCAACCTACAGGGGGTGAACACTGAAGCTTTCTTT	CASNLQGVNTEAFF
TRBD1	TRBJ1-1	-	TRBV6-6	TGTGCCAGCAGTAGAGGGACAGCGTCTGAAGCTTTCTTT	CASSRGTASEAFF
-	TRBJ1-2	-	TRBV6-6	TGTGCCAGCAGTTTGCGGGGCTACACCTTC	CASSLRGYTF
-	TRBJ2-1	-	TRBV3-1/TRBV3-2	TGTGCCAGCAGCCCCACTAGGGTGGTTGAGCAGTTCTTC	CASSPTRVVEQFF